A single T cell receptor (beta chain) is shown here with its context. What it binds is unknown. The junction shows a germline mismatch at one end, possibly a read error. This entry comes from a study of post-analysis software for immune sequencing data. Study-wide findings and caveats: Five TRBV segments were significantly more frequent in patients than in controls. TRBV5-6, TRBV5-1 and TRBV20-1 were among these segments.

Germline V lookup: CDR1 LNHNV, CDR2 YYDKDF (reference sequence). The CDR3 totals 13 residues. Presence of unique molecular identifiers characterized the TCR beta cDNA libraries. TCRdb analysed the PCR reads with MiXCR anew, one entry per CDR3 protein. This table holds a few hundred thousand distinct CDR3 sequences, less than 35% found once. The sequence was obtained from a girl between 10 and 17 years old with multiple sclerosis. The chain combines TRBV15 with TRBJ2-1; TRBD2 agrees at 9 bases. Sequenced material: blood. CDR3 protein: CAPSIIAGEGQFF. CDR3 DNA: TGTGCCCCCAGCATAATAGCGGGAGAAGGGCAGTTCTTC. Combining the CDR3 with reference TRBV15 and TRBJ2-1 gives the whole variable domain DAMVIQNPRYQVTQFGKPVTLSCSQTLNHNVMYWYQQKSSQAPKLLFHYYDKDFNNEADTPDNFQSRRPNTSFCFLDIRSPGLGDTAMYLCAPSIIAGEGQFFGPGTRLTVL.